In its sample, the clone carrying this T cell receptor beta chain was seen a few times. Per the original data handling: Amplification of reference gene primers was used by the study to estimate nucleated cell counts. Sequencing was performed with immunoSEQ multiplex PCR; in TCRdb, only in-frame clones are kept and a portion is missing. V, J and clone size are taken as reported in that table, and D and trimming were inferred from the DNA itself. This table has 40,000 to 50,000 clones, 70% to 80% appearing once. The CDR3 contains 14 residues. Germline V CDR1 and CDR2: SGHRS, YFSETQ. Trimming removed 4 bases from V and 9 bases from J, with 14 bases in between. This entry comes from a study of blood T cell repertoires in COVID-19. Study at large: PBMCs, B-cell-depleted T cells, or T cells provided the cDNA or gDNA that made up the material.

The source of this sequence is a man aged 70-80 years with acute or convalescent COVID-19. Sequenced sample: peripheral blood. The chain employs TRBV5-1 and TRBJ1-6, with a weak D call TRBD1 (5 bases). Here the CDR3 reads CASSLGSGSSPLHF. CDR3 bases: TGCGCCAGCAGCCTGGGATCAGGGTCTTCACCCCTCCACTTT.